These 9 T cell receptor beta chains share one sample of origin, sequenced in a study of blood T cell repertoires in COVID-19. The repertoire was sequenced with immunoSEQ multiplex PCR; TCRdb's copy has only in-frame clones and lacks some. The sample has 200,000 to 250,000 clones, roughly 87% seen once. Sequencing was carried out using PBMCs or T cells enriched from blood (not recorded which). These receptors were collected from a woman between 25 and 40 years old with acute COVID-19.

This chain links TRBV7-3 with TRBJ2-1, with D perhaps matching TRBD1 (5 bases). V gave up 1 base and J gave up 10 bases, with 17 bases separating them. Germline values: CDR1 SGHTA, CDR2 FQGTGA. CDR3 length: 15 residues. In DNA form, the CDR3 reads TGTGCCAGCAGCTTAATAGGGCAGGGCTGGCGAGAGCAGTTCTTC. Translated, it gives CASSLIGQGWREQFF. The variable domain in full, with the rest retrieved from reference TRBV7-3 and TRBJ2-1, is GAGVSQTPSNKVTEKGKYVELRCDPISGHTALYWYRQSLGQGPEFLIYFQGTGAADDSGLPNDRFFAVRPEGSVSTLKIQRTERGDSAVYLCASSLIGQGWREQFFGPGTRLTVL.

The chain combines TRBV29-1 with TRBJ2-5; D is perhaps TRBD2 (5 bases). Trimming pared 7 bases from V and 2 bases from J, leaving 11 bases between. This CDR3 has 12 residues. Germline V gene lookup returns CDR1 SQVTM and CDR2 ANQGSEA. DNA for the CDR3: TGCAGCGCTACGAGAGGGCAAGAGACCCAGTACTTC. This codes for CSATRGQETQYF.

Ten or more counts support this clone. This sequence joins TRBV25-1 and TRBJ1-5; 7 bases fit TRBD1. CDR1 and CDR2 (germline): MGHDK, SYGVNS. The CDR3 has 14 residues. The junction had 7 bases not matched to a gene; V was cut back by 6 bases and J by 5 bases. The chain's CDR3 is CASSLTGFDQPQHF. CDR3 bases: TGTGCCAGCAGCCTGACAGGGTTCGATCAGCCCCAGCATTTT.

The chain joins TRBV27 to TRBJ2-1, with D tentatively TRBD2 (5 bases). The CDR3 contains 14 residues. Germline V gives CDR1 MNHEY, CDR2 SMNVEV (reference sequence). Trimming removed 5 bases from V and 9 bases from J, with 17 bases in between. Here the CDR3 DNA reads TGTGCCAGCAGTCGGTCCAGGTTTGGAGGTGAGCAGTTCTTC. It yields the protein CASSRSRFGGEQFF.

This clone occurred once. This rearrangement joins TRBV5-8 to TRBJ2-3; 8 bases match TRBD1. The germline V gene has CDR1 SGHTS and CDR2 YDEGEE. V trimming: 2 bases; J trimming: 3 bases; junction bases outside the gene matches: 8. This CDR3 is 16 amino acids long. CDR3 loop: CASSLGQGATTDTQYF. The DNA of the CDR3 is TGTGCCAGCAGCTTAGGACAGGGAGCGACAACAGATACGCAGTATTTT.

The V and J genes are TRBV6-5 and TRBJ2-3; tentative D call: TRBD1 (6 bases). V was clipped by 8 bases and J by 5 bases, with 17 bases between them. Germline CDR1 MNHEY, CDR2 SVGAGI. This CDR3 is 14 amino acids long. The CDR3: CASGGRGVGDTQYF. In DNA, the CDR3 is TGTGCCAGCGGGGGCAGGGGAGTGGGAGATACGCAGTATTTT.

The V call is TRBV9, the J call TRBJ1-1; D not certain. Trimming removed 3 bases from V and 7 bases from J, with 13 bases in between. The CDR3 consists of 13 residues. CDR1 and CDR2 from the germline V gene are SGDLS and YYNGEE. The CDR3 coding sequence is TGTGCCAGCAGCGCAGGCCTGAGTAGTGAAGCTTTCTTT. This translates into CASSAGLSSEAFF.

The chain has TRBV5-5 and TRBJ1-4; D unclear. Between the trimmed V and J ends, which lost 4 bases and 0 bases, there was a span of 16 bases. Per the germline V gene, CDR1 is SGHKS and CDR2 is YYEKEE (reference sequence). The CDR3 sequence is 17 residues long. The CDR3 region is CASSRDQFGATNEKLFF. CDR3 nucleotide sequence: TGTGCCAGCAGCCGAGATCAATTCGGGGCAACTAATGAAAAACTGTTTTTT.

This sequence joins TRBV13 and TRBJ2-2, with TRBD2 matching over 13 bases. With 5 bases clipped from V and 4 bases from J, the junction kept 7 bases outside the gene matches. Germline V gene lookup returns CDR1 PRHDT and CDR2 FYEKMQ (reference sequence). The CDR3 sequence is 17 residues long. DNA of the CDR3: TGTGCCAGCAGCCCTGGACTAGCGGGAGTAGCCACCGGGGAGCTGTTTTTT. It specifies CASSPGLAGVATGELFF. The full variable domain, with the rest looked up from reference TRBV13 and TRBJ2-2, is AAGVIQSPRHLIKEKRETATLKCYPIPRHDTVYWYQQGPGQDPQFLISFYEKMQSDKGSIPDRFSAQQFSDYHSELNMSSLELGDSALYFCASSPGLAGVATGELFFGEGSRLTVL.